Each of the 21 T cell receptor beta chains below was sequenced from the same sample in a study of blood T cells in healthy people across ages (dated by TCRdb to the mid-2010s). Library preparation used 5' RACE. Instrument used: Illumina HiSeq 2500. A second roughly 6 to 11 cycle PCR used a sample-barcoded 5' primer and a J-beta primer mix. In-frame beta chains were kept once TCRdb had trimmed the public reads at Q25 with fastp and called clones with MiXCR. Identical CDR3 proteins give one entry, which carries the most common genes and DNA. Here the sample has hundreds of thousands of distinct CDR3 sequences; 29% occur a single time. Around 15% of the sample is held by the ten biggest clonotypes. Sequences were obtained from blood. The receptor source for this set is a woman at least 80 years old in good health.

A few counts support this clonotype. The gene calls are TRBV20-1 and TRBJ1-5; D is uncertain. Germline CDR1 and CDR2: DFQATT and SNEGSKA (reference sequence). V was clipped by 2 bases and J by 5 bases, with 10 bases between them. This CDR3 has 13 residues. The CDR3 loop reads CSARFGPDQPQHF. The DNA for the CDR3 is TGCAGTGCTAGATTTGGCCCCGATCAGCCCCAGCATTTT.

This clonotype showed up just once. The V call is TRBV5-1, the J call TRBJ1-1; D is uncertain. The CDR3 has 15 residues. The germline V gene encodes CDR1 SGHRS and CDR2 YFSETQ. The ends were cut back, 4 bases at V and 5 bases at J, with 18 bases in the middle. CDR3 residues: CASSPHGPGRTEAFF. CDR3 coding DNA: TGCGCCAGCAGCCCACACGGACCGGGGAGGACTGAAGCTTTCTTT.

This clonotype was observed many times. For the CDR3, the DNA is TGCAGTGCTAGAGATTTCGCAGGGCTGGCCAAAAACATTCAGTACTTC. Protein: CSARDFAGLAKNIQYF. The rearrangement joins TRBV20-1 to TRBJ2-4; D is possibly TRBD1 (5 bases). Germline loops: CDR1 DFQATT, CDR2 SNEGSKA (reference sequence). There are 16 residues in the CDR3. With 0 bases removed from V and 1 base from J, the gap between germline ends came to 13 bases.

V is TRBV12-3 or TRBV12-4 and J is TRBJ2-2; 11 bases fit TRBD2. The J segment lost 5 bases and the V segment lost 6 bases, leaving 2 bases of the junction unmatched. CDR3 length equals 14 residues. CDR3 loop: CASRIAGGTGELFF. CDR3 in DNA: TGTGCCAGCAGAATAGCGGGGGGGACCGGGGAGCTGTTTTTT.

With regard to this clonotype: It may be a read error: a sequence one base away is much more abundant. The V and J genes are TRBV15 and TRBJ1-2; 9 positions agree with TRBD1. The germline V gene has CDR1 LNHNV and CDR2 YYDKDF (reference sequence). The CDR3 is made up of 16 amino acids. The CDR3 spells CTTSRDPTGGTYGYTF. The CDR3 DNA sequence: TGTACCACCAGCAGAGATCCGACAGGGGGGACCTATGGCTACACCTTC.

This clonotype was observed many times. CDR3 amino acids: CASSHGTPQYF. The CDR3 nucleotides are TGTGCCAGCAGCCATGGGACCCCGCAGTATTTT. The V gene is TRBV28, the J gene TRBJ2-3; D is tentatively TRBD1 or TRBD2 (5 bases each). The germline gives CDR1 MDHEN, CDR2 SYDVKM. The CDR3 totals 11 residues. Between the trimmed V and J ends, which lost 6 bases and 10 bases, there was a span of 11 bases.

In the case of this clonotype: Since no conserved phenylalanine or tryptophan closes the CDR3, a read error is the likely cause. The genes are TRBV12-3 or TRBV12-4 and TRBJ2-3; possibly TRBD2 for D (5 bases). The CDR3 has 15 amino acids. CDR3 amino acids: CASRPNGIRADAQYS. CDR3 nucleotide sequence: TGTGCCAGCAGGCCTAACGGGATAAGAGCAGATGCGCAGTATTCT.

This clonotype was recorded a few times. Given a much more abundant clone one base away, this may be a read error. The chain uses TRBV14 and TRBJ2-1; tentatively, D is TRBD1 (6 bases). The DNA end is more similar to TRBJ2-7, so the J call may be wrong. The CDR3 loop spans 15 amino acids. Germline CDR1 reads SGHDN; CDR2 reads FVKESK. The CDR3 reads CASSLQGLSYNEQYF. The CDR3 nucleotides are TGTGCCAGCAGCCTACAGGGTCTGTCCTACAATGAGCAGTACTTC.

This clonotype was detected ten times or more. The rearrangement uses TRBV14 and TRBJ2-7; D is possibly TRBD1 (5 bases). The CDR3 runs to 15 residues. The V gene lost 4 bases and the J gene lost 3 bases, with 16 bases spanning the gap. Germline V CDR1 and CDR2: SGHDN, FVKESK. CDR3 bases: TGTGCCAGCAGCCGACAAACCGACAGAGGCTACGAGCAGTACTTC. Its translation is CASSRQTDRGYEQYF.

As concerns this clonotype: This could be a read error, since a much larger clone is one nucleotide away. V usage is TRBV7-2 and J usage is TRBJ2-5; no reliable D call. Germline values: CDR1 SGHTA, CDR2 FQGNSA. The ends were cut back, 1 base at V and 5 bases at J, with 11 bases in the middle. The CDR3 is 14 amino acids. CDR3 region: CASSLDVHGETQYF. The CDR3 DNA follows: TGTGCCAGCAGCTTAGACGTCCACGGGGAGACCCAGTACTTC.

Details on this clonotype: A much larger clone sits a single nucleotide away, making a read error possible. V is TRBV6-5 and J is TRBJ2-3; D is uncertain. The germline V gene has CDR1 MNHEY and CDR2 SVGAGI. The CDR3 sequence is 13 residues long. CDR3 sequence reads: CASGYSMGDTQYF. CDR3 sequence (DNA): TGTGCCAGCGGTTACTCGATGGGGGATACGCAGTATTTT.

In this sample, this clonotype turned up a few times. The chain has TRBV13 and TRBJ1-1; weak D call: TRBD1 (5 bases). CDR3 length: 14 amino acids. Germline CDR1 reads PRHDT; CDR2 reads FYEKMQ (reference sequence). Trimming left V 5 bases short and J 2 bases short, with 12 bases between. CDR3 sequence: CASSRGVRNTEAFF. The CDR3 coding sequence is TGTGCCAGCAGCCGGGGCGTGAGAAACACTGAAGCTTTCTTT. Variable domain in full (rest from reference TRBV13 and TRBJ1-1): AAGVIQSPRHLIKEKRETATLKCYPIPRHDTVYWYQQGPGQDPQFLISFYEKMQSDKGSIPDRFSAQQFSDYHSELNMSSLELGDSALYFCASSRGVRNTEAFFGQGTRLTVV.

On this clonotype: A read error may explain this, as a much larger clone is one base away. The V gene is TRBV6-1, the J gene TRBJ2-5, with no clear D. Germline assignment: CDR1 MNHNS and CDR2 SASEGT. The V end was cut by 6 bases, the J end by 11 bases, with 13 bases between. The CDR3 consists of 11 residues. For the CDR3, the DNA is TGTGCCAGCAGATTAGACGCTGAGCAGTACTTC. Protein product: CASRLDAEQYF.

DNA of the CDR3: TGTGCCAGCAGAGAACCCGGGACGGGGGTACCCCACGAGCAGTACTTC. This encodes CASREPGTGVPHEQYF. The chain employs TRBV2 and TRBJ2-7, with D possibly matching TRBD2 (6 bases). V lost 6 bases, J lost 5 bases, and 23 bases lay in between. CDR1 SNHLY and CDR2 FYNNEI come from the germline V gene. This CDR3 is built from 16 residues.

The V and J genes are TRBV4-1 and TRBJ1-6; D is unclear. V was shortened by 0 bases and J by 9 bases, with 6 bases between the two germline ends. Looked up from germline, CDR1 is MGHRA and CDR2 is YSYEKL. The CDR3 loop spans 13 amino acids. As DNA, the CDR3 is TGCGCCAGCAGCCAAGAAATTGGTTCACCCCTCCACTTT. Protein sequence: CASSQEIGSPLHF.

This clonotype was picked up many times. The J gene is TRBJ2-7, the V gene TRBV5-1; 11 nucleotides agree with TRBD2. Unmatched junction bases numbered 2, after V lost 6 bases and J lost 3 bases. Looked up from germline, CDR1 is SGHRS and CDR2 is YFSETQ. The length of the CDR3 is 13 residues. The DNA of the CDR3 is TGCGCCAGCATGCTAGCGGGGGGCTACGAGCAGTACTTC. Translation gives CASMLAGGYEQYF.

This clonotype was detected ten times or more. V and J are TRBV6-2 or TRBV6-3 and TRBJ2-1; TRBD2 matches at 9 bases. The germline V gene has CDR1 MNHEY and CDR2 SVGEGT. Losses at the gene ends were 5 bases for V and 14 bases for J; bases not matched to a gene: 16. There are 15 residues in the CDR3. The CDR3 spells CASSPSQWGSGGKFF. In nucleotides, the CDR3 is TGTGCCAGCAGTCCCTCCCAGTGGGGTAGCGGGGGAAAGTTCTTC.

This clonotype was seen many times. CDR3 residues: CASSDIGTAYNEQFF. In DNA form, the CDR3 reads TGTGCCAGCAGTGACATTGGGACAGCCTACAATGAGCAGTTCTTC. The V gene is TRBV6-4, the J gene TRBJ2-1, with 7 bases identical to TRBD1. The CDR3 spans 15 residues. From germline, CDR1 is MRHNA and CDR2 SNTAGT. The trim removed 2 bases at V and 2 bases at J, leaving 3 bases unmatched.

The rearrangement links TRBV30 to TRBJ1-5; unclear D gene. The V gene lost 4 bases and the J gene lost 5 bases, with 0 bases spanning the gap. Germline V gene data show CDR1 as GTSNPN and CDR2 as SVGIG (reference sequence). The CDR3 sequence is 9 residues long. CDR3 sequence: CAWNQPQHF. In nucleotides, the CDR3 is TGTGCCTGGAATCAGCCCCAGCATTTT.

Remarks on this clonotype: This clone may be a read error of a much larger clone one base away. The chain combines TRBV4-2 with TRBJ2-6; 9 bases match TRBD1. J was trimmed by 5 bases and V by 0 bases; bases with no gene match: 5. Germline CDR1 and CDR2: LGHNA and YNFKEQ. The CDR3 is made up of 17 amino acids. CDR3 DNA: TGTGCCAGCAGCCAAGATACAGGGGGCGATTGGGCCAACGTCCTGACTTTC. This gives the protein CASSQDTGGDWANVLTF.

The sample holds many counts of this clonotype. The chain joins TRBV18 to TRBJ1-4; TRBD1 aligns across 8 bases. Germline lookup yields CDR1 KGHSH and CDR2 LQKENI. The CDR3 totals 15 residues. V was clipped by 4 bases and J by 5 bases; unmatched bases: 6. In DNA, the CDR3 is TGTGCCAGCTCACTCCAGGGGGCGAACAATGAAAAACTGTTTTTT. The encoded protein is CASSLQGANNEKLFF.